The 2 T cell receptor beta chains below were found in one sample sequenced in a study of low-dose radiotherapy and immunotherapy resistance in tumors. First-strand cDNA relied on TRAV- and TRBV-specific primers spanning alpha and beta chains. The PCR that amplified TCRs ran for roughly 20 cycles, relying on a constant-region primer and a V-primer adapter. TCRdb recomputed calls from the reads with MiXCR, one row per CDR3 protein. The sample consists of around 76,000 distinct CDR3 sequences, around 30% of them appearing once. Indicated time point: before trial treatment. The sequencing here drew on PBMCs, taken before treatment. All receptors come from a female donor with ovarian cancer.

In the case of this clonotype: The junction differs from germline at one of its ends, possibly a read error. The rearrangement links TRBV28 to TRBJ2-7; TRBD1 or TRBD2 may be the D gene (5 bases each). CDR3 size: 15 residues. Germline CDR1 is MDHEN and CDR2 is SYDVKM. In DNA form, the CDR3 reads TGTGCCAGCAGTTTGATCTCGGGGACCACCGGGGAGCTGTACTTC. The encoded protein is CASSLISGTTGELYF.

On this clonotype: A single base is all that separates this from a far larger clone, so a read error is likely. In nucleotides, the CDR3 is TGTGCCAGTAGTTCCCTGCTAGCGGCCGTACTCTACGAGCAGTTCTTC. This sequence encodes CASSSLLAAVLYEQFF. The V call is TRBV19, the J call TRBJ2-1; 7 nucleotides line up with TRBD2. The J segment lost 10 bases and the V segment lost 5 bases, leaving 17 bases of the junction unmatched. The V gene's germline CDR1 is LNHDA and CDR2 SQIVND (reference sequence). The CDR3 spans 16 residues.